This T cell receptor beta chain was obtained from a study of blood T cell repertoires in COVID-19. Study information: The study drew acute and convalescent COVID-19 samples from the United States, Italy and Spain. Sources were T cells, B-cell-depleted T cells, or PBMCs; the material itself was cDNA or gDNA.

Original processing notes: From reference gene primer amplification, estimates of nucleated cell counts were derived. TCRdb keeps only in-frame clones here, not all; method: immunoSEQ multiplex PCR. V, J and clone size are those of that table, while D and trimming were read from the DNA. The table shows approximately 70,000 clones, with roughly 79% occurring only once. The germline V gene has CDR1 SQVTM and CDR2 ANQGSEA. J gave up 4 bases and V 6 bases, and 10 bases lay outside the gene matches. The CDR3 consists of 14 residues. The TCR sequence derives from a woman between 55 and 75 years old with acute or convalescent COVID-19. The rearrangement links TRBV29-1 to TRBJ2-5; 8 bases line up with TRBD2. The sequenced material came from peripheral blood. CDR3: CSVEGLSGTETQYF. The CDR3 nucleotides are TGCAGCGTCGAGGGCCTTAGCGGGACAGAGACCCAGTACTTC.